A single sample is the source of the 11 T cell receptor beta chains below, sequenced in a study of T cells in Graves' hyperthyroidism and ophthalmopathy. It was RNA transcripts that yielded the amplified TCR beta CDR3 regions. With the HTBI primer set, the TCR CDR3 went through a first round of RT-PCR. MiXCR was run by TCRdb on the multiplex PCR reads, yielding one entry per CDR3 protein. Altogether about 59,000 distinct CDR3 sequences are present, roughly 50% being singletons, with the ten largest covering 2.5% to 3.5%. Sequencing was performed on blood. The receptors here all came from a woman aged 55-70 years with Graves' ophthalmopathy.

This chain uses TRBV20-1 with TRBJ2-1; unclear D gene. The germline gives CDR1 DFQATT, CDR2 SNEGSKA (reference sequence). There are 14 residues in the CDR3. Trimming took 3 bases from V and 0 from J, leaving 9 bases between them. Here the CDR3 DNA reads TGCAGTGCTAGTTGGCCATACTCCTACAATGAGCAGTTCTTC. This translates into CSASWPYSYNEQFF.

Only a few counts were recorded for this clonotype. The V call is TRBV28, the J call TRBJ2-4; 7 bases are a match to TRBD1. The CDR3 is 13 residues long. Trimming cost V 5 bases and J 5 bases; bases outside gene matches: 3. Germline V gene lookup returns CDR1 MDHEN and CDR2 SYDVKM. This chain's CDR3 is CASSRGQENIQYF. The DNA of the CDR3 is TGTGCCAGCAGTCGCGGACAGGAAAACATTCAGTACTTC.

The genes are TRBV5-1 and TRBJ1-2; 10 bases are shared with TRBD1. The J segment lost 7 bases and the V segment lost 4 bases, leaving 7 bases of the junction unmatched. CDR3 length equals 14 residues. CDR1 is SGHRS, CDR2 YFSETQ, per germline. CDR3 protein: CASSAGQGGGGYTF. CDR3 DNA: TGCGCCAGCAGCGCAGGACAGGGGGGTGGTGGCTACACCTTC.

This chain links TRBV7-7 with TRBJ2-7; tentative D call: TRBD2 (5 bases). This CDR3 has 11 residues. CDR1 is SSHAT and CDR2 is FNYEAQ in the germline V gene (reference sequence). CDR3 amino acids: CASAGPYEQYF. Here the CDR3 DNA reads TGTGCTAGCGCCGGACCCTACGAGCAGTACTTC.

Many counts were recorded for this clonotype. This sequence joins TRBV28 and TRBJ2-3, with 9 bases lining up with TRBD1. V was pared by 3 bases and J by 10 bases, with 5 bases of the junction left unmatched. Per germline, CDR1 MDHEN and CDR2 SYDVKM. The CDR3 is made up of 13 amino acids. CDR3 protein: CASSFSDRGSQYF. The CDR3, as DNA: TGTGCCAGCAGTTTTTCGGACAGGGGTTCGCAGTATTTT.

This clonotype was counted many times. J is TRBJ2-1 and V is TRBV6-4, with 15 bases fitting TRBD2. V was pared by 3 bases and J by 10 bases, with 1 base of the junction left unmatched. CDR1 is MRHNA, CDR2 SNTAGT, per germline. The CDR3 has 14 residues. This CDR3 is CASSEGLAGGEQFF. The DNA for the CDR3 is TGTGCCAGCAGTGAGGGACTAGCGGGAGGAGAGCAGTTCTTC.

There are a few counts of this clonotype. The rearrangement uses TRBV2 and TRBJ2-2; D possibly corresponds to TRBD2 (6 bases). The CDR3 extends over 13 amino acids. The V gene lost 8 bases and the J gene lost 4 bases, with 11 bases spanning the gap. CDR1 and CDR2 (germline): SNHLY, FYNNEI. This CDR3 reads CASQPGLTGELFF. CDR3 nucleotide sequence: TGTGCCAGCCAACCGGGACTCACCGGGGAGCTGTTTTTT.

The chain employs TRBV15 and TRBJ2-5; D possibly corresponds to TRBD2 (6 bases). This CDR3 has 15 amino acids. Trimming took 3 bases from V and 5 from J, leaving 16 bases between them. Germline V CDR1 and CDR2: LNHNV, YYDKDF (reference sequence). CDR3 bases: TGTGCCACCAGCAGGCACCCGGCTGGGGGGGAGACCCAGTACTTC. It specifies CATSRHPAGGETQYF.

This clonotype was seen ten or more times. V usage is TRBV18 and J usage is TRBJ2-5, with D hard to call. The CDR3 sequence is 14 residues long. CDR1 and CDR2 from the germline V gene are KGHSH and LQKENI. The V and J ends lost 3 bases and 0 bases respectively, with 8 bases between them. Here the CDR3 reads CASSPGNNQETQYF. CDR3 sequence (DNA): TGTGCCAGCTCACCCGGCAACAACCAAGAGACCCAGTACTTC. The full variable domain, rest sourced from reference TRBV18 and TRBJ2-5, is NAGVMQNPRHLVRRRGQEARLRCSPMKGHSHVYWYRQLPEEGLKFMVYLQKENIIDESGMPKERFSAEFPKEGPSILRIQQVVRGDSAAYFCASSPGNNQETQYFGPGTRLLVL.

The chain uses TRBV7-6 and TRBJ2-5, with TRBD2 matching over 8 bases. V was pared by 3 bases and J by 5 bases, with 8 bases of the junction left unmatched. Germline V lookup: CDR1 SGHVS, CDR2 FNYEAQ. The CDR3 has 15 amino acids. CDR3 sequence (DNA): TGTGCCAGCAGCTTCGGTACGGGAGGGATGGAGACCCAGTACTTC. Its translation: CASSFGTGGMETQYF.

V and J are TRBV7-9 and TRBJ2-5, with TRBD2 matching over 11 bases. The V segment lost 3 bases and the J segment 1 base; nucleotides outside the gene matches: 7. This CDR3 region has 17 residues. Germline V gene data show CDR1 as SEHNR and CDR2 as FQNEAQ (reference sequence). The CDR3 DNA follows: TGTGCCAGCAGCTTGGCTCTAGCGGGGGGATTCCAAGAGACCCAGTACTTC. Protein: CASSLALAGGFQETQYF.